The 10 T cell receptor beta chains below were found in one sample sequenced in a study of somatic mutations in cytotoxic T cells in rheumatoid arthritis. Here immunoSEQ multiplex PCR was the method, and the copy in TCRdb shows in-frame clones only, minus some. Here the sample spans about 25,000 clones, 70% to 80% being singletons. Sequencing was performed on CD8+ T cells sorted from blood. The source of these receptors is a woman younger than 35 in good health.

This clone was counted once. The chain employs TRBV7-9 and TRBJ1-3; D unresolved. The CDR3 sequence is 15 residues long. CDR1 and CDR2 from the germline V gene are SEHNR and FQNEAQ (reference sequence). V gave up 2 bases and J gave up 0 bases, with 8 bases separating them. CDR3 region: CASSLNPSSGNTIYF. The CDR3 nucleotides are TGTGCCAGCAGCTTAAATCCGAGCTCTGGAAACACCATATATTTT.

This clone showed up just a few times. This chain joins TRBV5-5 and TRBJ2-7, with 9 positions matching TRBD1. Unmatched junction bases numbered 11, after V lost 4 bases and J lost 3 bases. Germline CDR1 reads SGHKS; CDR2 reads YYEKEE (reference sequence). This CDR3 region has 16 residues. The CDR3 protein is CASSPASGQGIYEQYF. CDR3 coding DNA: TGTGCCAGCAGCCCCGCGTCGGGACAGGGTATCTACGAGCAGTACTTC.

The chain links TRBV7-9 to TRBJ2-7; 10 bases line up with TRBD1. V shed 5 bases and J 3 bases; nucleotides not matched to a gene: 7. CDR3 length equals 15 residues. Germline V gene data show CDR1 as SEHNR and CDR2 as FQNEAQ (reference sequence). The CDR3: CASSPGTGAFYEQYF. CDR3 bases: TGTGCCAGCAGCCCAGGGACAGGGGCCTTCTACGAGCAGTACTTC.

The CDR3 DNA reads TGTGCCAGCAGTTTACCAACCCCGGTCCGCAATCAGCCCCAGCATTTT. Encoded protein: CASSLPTPVRNQPQHF. The V call is TRBV28, the J call TRBJ1-5; D not resolved. The V gene lost 2 bases and the J gene lost 2 bases, with 13 bases spanning the gap. This CDR3 has 16 amino acids. CDR1 and CDR2 (germline): MDHEN, SYDVKM.

The V gene is TRBV4-1, the J gene TRBJ1-2; 7 nucleotides agree with TRBD1. Germline lookup yields CDR1 MGHRA and CDR2 YSYEKL. Trimming removed 3 bases from V and 2 bases from J; junction bases left unmatched: 9. The CDR3 runs to 16 residues. In nucleotides, the CDR3 is TGCGCCAGCAGCCAGGAAAGACAGGGATTAAACTATGGCTACACCTTC. This gives the protein CASSQERQGLNYGYTF.

This rearrangement joins TRBV25-1 to TRBJ2-7; a possible D gene is TRBD2 (5 bases). V lost 1 base and J 5 bases, leaving 12 bases between the germline ends. The V gene's germline CDR1 is MGHDK and CDR2 SYGVNS. This CDR3 spans 14 amino acids. CDR3 amino acids: CASSEFEGTNEQYF. In DNA, the CDR3 is TGTGCCAGCAGTGAATTCGAGGGTACGAACGAGCAGTACTTC.

CDR3 DNA sequence: TGTGCCAGCAGTTTAATCCCAATAGGGGCCAACGTCCTGACTTTC. It encodes CASSLIPIGANVLTF. The chain is built from TRBV27 and TRBJ2-6, with D uncertain. Trimming pared 2 bases from V and 4 bases from J, leaving 9 bases between. CDR1 is MNHEY and CDR2 is SMNVEV in the germline V gene (reference sequence). The CDR3 has 15 amino acids.

V is TRBV27 and J is TRBJ2-1; 10 nucleotides line up with TRBD2. Germline CDR1 MNHEY, CDR2 SMNVEV (reference sequence). The CDR3 runs 15 residues. The J segment lost 9 bases and the V segment lost 6 bases, leaving 11 bases of the junction unmatched. The DNA of the CDR3 is TGTGCCAGCAGCCCTAGCGGGGGCCTCCCGGGTGAGCAGTTCTTC. Its protein product is CASSPSGGLPGEQFF.

The J gene is TRBJ2-3, the V gene TRBV6-5; no clear D. This CDR3 spans 14 amino acids. Germline CDR1 and CDR2: MNHEY and SVGAGI. V was cut by 5 bases and J by 0 bases, with 9 bases left in between. In DNA, the CDR3 is TGTGCCAGCAGTAACTACCCCAGCACAGATACGCAGTATTTT. As protein: CASSNYPSTDTQYF.

The V call is TRBV28, the J call TRBJ1-5; TRBD1 is a possible D gene (5 bases). The CDR3 runs to 15 residues. Trimming took 2 bases from V and 2 from J, leaving 10 bases between them. Germline CDR1 is MDHEN and CDR2 is SYDVKM. The CDR3, as DNA: TGTGCCAGCAGTTTAGGGGGGTTAGGCAATCAGCCCCAGCATTTT. Residues: CASSLGGLGNQPQHF.